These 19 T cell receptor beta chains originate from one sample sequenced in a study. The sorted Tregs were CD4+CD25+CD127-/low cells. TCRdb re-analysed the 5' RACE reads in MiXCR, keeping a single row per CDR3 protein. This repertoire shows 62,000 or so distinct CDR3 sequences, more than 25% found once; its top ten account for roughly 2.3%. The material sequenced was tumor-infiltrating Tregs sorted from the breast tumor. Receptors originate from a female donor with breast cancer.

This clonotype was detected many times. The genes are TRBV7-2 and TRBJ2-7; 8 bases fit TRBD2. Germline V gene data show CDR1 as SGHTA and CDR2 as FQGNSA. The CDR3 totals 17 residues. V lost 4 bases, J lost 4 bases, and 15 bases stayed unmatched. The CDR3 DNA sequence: TGTGCCAGCAGCTCCAGTGGTATAGCGGGACTGCTATACGAGCAGTACTTC. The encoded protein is CASSSSGIAGLLYEQYF.

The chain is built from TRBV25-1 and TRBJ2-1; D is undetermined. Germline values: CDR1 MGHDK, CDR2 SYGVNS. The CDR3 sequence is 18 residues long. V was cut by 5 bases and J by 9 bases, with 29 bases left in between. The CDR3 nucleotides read TGTGCCAGCAGTCCAACCCCCCGCGAGGCAGGTGGATCGGGTGAGCAGTTCTTC. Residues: CASSPTPREAGGSGEQFF.

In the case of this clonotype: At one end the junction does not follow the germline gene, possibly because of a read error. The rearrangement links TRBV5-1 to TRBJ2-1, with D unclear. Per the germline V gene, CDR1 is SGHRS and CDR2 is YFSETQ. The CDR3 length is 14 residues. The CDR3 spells CASSLVASPDEQLF. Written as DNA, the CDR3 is TGCGCCAGCAGCTTGGTAGCCTCGCCGGATGAGCAGCTCTTC.

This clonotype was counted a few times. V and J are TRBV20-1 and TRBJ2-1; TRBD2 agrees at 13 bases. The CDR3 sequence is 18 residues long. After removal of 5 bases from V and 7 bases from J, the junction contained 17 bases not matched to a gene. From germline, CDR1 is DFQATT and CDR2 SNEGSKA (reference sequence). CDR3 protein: CSASELAGGPGRMNEQFF. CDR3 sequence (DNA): TGCAGTGCTTCGGAACTAGCGGGAGGGCCTGGACGAATGAATGAGCAGTTCTTC.

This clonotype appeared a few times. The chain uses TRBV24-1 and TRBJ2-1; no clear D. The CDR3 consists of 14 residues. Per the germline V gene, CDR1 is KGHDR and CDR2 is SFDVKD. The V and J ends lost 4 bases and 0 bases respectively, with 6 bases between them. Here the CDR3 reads CATSDSYSYNEQFF. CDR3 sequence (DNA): TGTGCCACCAGTGACTCGTACTCCTACAATGAGCAGTTCTTC.

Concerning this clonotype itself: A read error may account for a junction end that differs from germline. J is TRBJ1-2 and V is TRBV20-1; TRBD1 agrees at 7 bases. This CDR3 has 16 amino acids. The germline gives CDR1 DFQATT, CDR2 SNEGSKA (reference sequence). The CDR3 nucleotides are TGCAGTGTTAGAATAGGGCTAAGGCGAGGGGGCAGCGGCTACACCTTC. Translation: CSVRIGLRRGGSGYTF.

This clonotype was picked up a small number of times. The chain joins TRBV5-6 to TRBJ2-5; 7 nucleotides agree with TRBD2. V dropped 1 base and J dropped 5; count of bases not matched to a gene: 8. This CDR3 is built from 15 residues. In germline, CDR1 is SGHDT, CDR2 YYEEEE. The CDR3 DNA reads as TGTGCCAGCAGCTTGTTGTGGGAGGGCCGGGAGACCCAGTACTTC. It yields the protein CASSLLWEGRETQYF.

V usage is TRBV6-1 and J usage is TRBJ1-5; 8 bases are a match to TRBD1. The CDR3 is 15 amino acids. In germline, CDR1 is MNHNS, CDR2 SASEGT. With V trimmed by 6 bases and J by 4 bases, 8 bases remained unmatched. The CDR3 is CASRFEQGENQPQHF. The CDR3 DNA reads TGTGCCAGCAGATTCGAACAGGGGGAAAATCAGCCCCAGCATTTT.

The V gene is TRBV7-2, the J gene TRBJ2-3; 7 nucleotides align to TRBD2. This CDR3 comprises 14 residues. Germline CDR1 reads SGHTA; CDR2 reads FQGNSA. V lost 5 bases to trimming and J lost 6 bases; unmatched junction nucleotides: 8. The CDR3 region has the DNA TGTGCCAGCAGCGCGGGACTATTCCCCGATACGCAGTATTTT. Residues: CASSAGLFPDTQYF.

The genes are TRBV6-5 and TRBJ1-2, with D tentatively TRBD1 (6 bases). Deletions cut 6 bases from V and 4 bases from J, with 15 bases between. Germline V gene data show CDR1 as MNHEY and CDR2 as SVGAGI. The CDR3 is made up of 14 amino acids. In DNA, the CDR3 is TGTGCCAGCAGCCGCACCGGGGGCGGCTATGGCTACACCTTC. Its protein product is CASSRTGGGYGYTF.

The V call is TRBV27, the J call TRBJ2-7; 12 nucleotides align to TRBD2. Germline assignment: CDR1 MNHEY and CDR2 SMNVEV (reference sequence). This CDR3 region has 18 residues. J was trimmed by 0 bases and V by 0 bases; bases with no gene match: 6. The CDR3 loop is CASSLSPTSGSFSYEQYF. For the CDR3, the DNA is TGTGCCAGCAGTTTATCACCGACTAGCGGGAGTTTCTCCTACGAGCAGTACTTC.

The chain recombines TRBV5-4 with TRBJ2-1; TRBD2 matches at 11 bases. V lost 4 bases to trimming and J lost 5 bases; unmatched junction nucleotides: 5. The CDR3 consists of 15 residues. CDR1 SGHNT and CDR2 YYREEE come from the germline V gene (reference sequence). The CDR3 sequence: CASSVSGRANNEQFF. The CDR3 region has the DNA TGTGCCAGCAGCGTTAGCGGGAGGGCGAACAATGAGCAGTTCTTC.

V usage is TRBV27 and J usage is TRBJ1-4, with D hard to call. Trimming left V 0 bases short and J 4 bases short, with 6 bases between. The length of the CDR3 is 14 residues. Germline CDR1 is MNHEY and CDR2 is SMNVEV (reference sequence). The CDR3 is CASSLSGYNEKLFF. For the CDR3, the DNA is TGTGCCAGCAGTTTATCGGGGTATAATGAAAAACTGTTTTTT.

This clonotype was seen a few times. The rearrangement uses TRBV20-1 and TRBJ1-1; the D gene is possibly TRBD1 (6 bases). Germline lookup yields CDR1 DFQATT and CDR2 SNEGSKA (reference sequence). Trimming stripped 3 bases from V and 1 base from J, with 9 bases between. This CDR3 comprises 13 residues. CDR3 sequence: CSASGQSNTEAFF. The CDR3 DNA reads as TGCAGTGCTAGTGGACAGTCGAACACTGAAGCTTTCTTT.

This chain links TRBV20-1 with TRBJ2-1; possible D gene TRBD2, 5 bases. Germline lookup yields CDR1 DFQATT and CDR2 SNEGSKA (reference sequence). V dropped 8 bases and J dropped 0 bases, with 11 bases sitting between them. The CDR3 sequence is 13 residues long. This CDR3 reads CSFRESSYNEQFF. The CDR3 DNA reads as TGCAGTTTTAGGGAGAGCTCCTACAATGAGCAGTTCTTC.

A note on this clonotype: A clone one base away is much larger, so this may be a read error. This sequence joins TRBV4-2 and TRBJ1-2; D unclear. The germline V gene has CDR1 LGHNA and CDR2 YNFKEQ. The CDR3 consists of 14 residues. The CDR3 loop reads CVSSQVKQNYGYTF. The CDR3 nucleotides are TGTGTCAGCAGCCAAGTAAAACAGAACTATGGCTACACCTTC.

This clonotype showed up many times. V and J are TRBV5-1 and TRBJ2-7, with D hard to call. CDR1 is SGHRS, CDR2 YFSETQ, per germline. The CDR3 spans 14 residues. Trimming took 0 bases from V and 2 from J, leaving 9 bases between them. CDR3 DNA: TGCGCCAGCAGCTTGGGGGCAACCGCCTACGAGCAGTACTTC. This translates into CASSLGATAYEQYF. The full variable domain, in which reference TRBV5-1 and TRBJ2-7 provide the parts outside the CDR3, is KAGVTQTPRYLIKTRGQQVTLSCSPISGHRSVSWYQQTPGQGLQFLFEYFSETQRNKGNFPGRFSGRQFSNSRSEMNVSTLELGDSALYLCASSLGATAYEQYFGPGTRLTVT.

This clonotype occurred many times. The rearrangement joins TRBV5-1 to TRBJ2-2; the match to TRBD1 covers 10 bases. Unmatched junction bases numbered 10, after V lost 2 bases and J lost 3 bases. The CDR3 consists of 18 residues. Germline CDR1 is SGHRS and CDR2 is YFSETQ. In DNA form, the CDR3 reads TGCGCCAGCAGCTTATCAACGACAGGGGGCGGTCACACCGGGGAGCTGTTTTTT. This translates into CASSLSTTGGGHTGELFF.

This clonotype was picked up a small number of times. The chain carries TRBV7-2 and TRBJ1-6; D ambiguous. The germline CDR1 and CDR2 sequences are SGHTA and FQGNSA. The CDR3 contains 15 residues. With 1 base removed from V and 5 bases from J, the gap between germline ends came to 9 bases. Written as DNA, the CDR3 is TGTGCCAGCAGCTTAGTGAGGGAGAATAATTCACCCCTCCACTTT. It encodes CASSLVRENNSPLHF.